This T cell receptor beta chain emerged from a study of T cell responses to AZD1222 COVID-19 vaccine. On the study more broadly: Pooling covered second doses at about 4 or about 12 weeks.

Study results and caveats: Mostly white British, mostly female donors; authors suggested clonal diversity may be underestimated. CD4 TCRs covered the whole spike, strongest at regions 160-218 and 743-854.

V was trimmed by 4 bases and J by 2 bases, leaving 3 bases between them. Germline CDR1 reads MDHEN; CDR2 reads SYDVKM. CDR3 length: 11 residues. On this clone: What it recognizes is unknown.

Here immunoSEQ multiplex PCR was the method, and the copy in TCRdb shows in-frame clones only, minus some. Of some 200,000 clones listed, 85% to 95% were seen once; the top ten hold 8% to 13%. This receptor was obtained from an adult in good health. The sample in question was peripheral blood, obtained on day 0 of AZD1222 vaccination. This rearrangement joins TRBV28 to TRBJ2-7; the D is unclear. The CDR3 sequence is CASSSTYEQYF. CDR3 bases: TGTGCCAGCAGTTCCACCTACGAGCAGTACTTC.